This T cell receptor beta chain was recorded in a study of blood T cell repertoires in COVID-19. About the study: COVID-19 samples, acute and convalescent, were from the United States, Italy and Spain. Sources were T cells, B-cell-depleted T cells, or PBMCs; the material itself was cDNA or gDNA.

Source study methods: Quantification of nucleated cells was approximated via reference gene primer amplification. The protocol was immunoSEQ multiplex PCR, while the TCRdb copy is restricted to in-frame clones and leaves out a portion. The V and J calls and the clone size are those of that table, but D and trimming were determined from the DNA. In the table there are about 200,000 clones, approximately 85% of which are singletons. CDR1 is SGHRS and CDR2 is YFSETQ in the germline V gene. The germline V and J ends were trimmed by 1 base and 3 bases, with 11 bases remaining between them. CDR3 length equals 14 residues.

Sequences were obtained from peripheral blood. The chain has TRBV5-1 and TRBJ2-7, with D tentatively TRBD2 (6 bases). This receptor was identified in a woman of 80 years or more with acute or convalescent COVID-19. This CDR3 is CASSLNSGDYEQYF. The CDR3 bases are TGCGCCAGCAGCTTGAACTCGGGGGACTACGAGCAGTACTTC.